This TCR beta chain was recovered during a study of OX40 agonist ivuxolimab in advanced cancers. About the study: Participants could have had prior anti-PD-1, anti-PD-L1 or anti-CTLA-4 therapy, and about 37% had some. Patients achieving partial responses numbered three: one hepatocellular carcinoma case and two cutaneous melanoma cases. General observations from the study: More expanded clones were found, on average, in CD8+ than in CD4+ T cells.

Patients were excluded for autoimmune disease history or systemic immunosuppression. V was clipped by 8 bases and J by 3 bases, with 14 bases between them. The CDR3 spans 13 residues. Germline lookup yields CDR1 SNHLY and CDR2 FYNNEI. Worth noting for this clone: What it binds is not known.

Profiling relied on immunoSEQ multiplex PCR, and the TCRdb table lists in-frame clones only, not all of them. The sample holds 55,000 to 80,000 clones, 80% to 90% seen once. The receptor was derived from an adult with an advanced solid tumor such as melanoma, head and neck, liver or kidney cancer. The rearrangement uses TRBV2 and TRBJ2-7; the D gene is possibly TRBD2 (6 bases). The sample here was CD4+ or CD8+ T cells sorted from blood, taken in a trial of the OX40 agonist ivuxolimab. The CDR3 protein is CASRGGFLYEQYF. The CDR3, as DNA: TGTGCCAGCCGTGGGGGGTTCCTCTACGAGCAGTACTTC.